A single sample gave rise to the 18 T cell receptor beta chains below, sequenced in a study of shared clonotypes between healthy human individuals. The repertoire was sequenced with immunoSEQ multiplex PCR; TCRdb's copy has only in-frame clones and lacks some. The sample lists roughly 1,600,000 clones, approximately 98.5% occurring once. What was sequenced was naive CD4+ T cells sorted from blood. The subset denotes: CD45RA+ positively selected. The receptors come from a man younger than 40 in good health.

The gene calls are TRBV14 and TRBJ2-7; D unresolved. The CDR3 length is 15 residues. V was trimmed by 0 bases and J by 4 bases, leaving 13 bases between them. CDR1 and CDR2 (germline): SGHDN, FVKESK. The CDR3 here is CASSQDRARIYEQYF. Written as DNA, the CDR3 is TGTGCCAGCAGCCAAGATAGGGCCAGAATTTACGAGCAGTACTTC.

V gene TRBV19 combines with J gene TRBJ2-7; D remains ambiguous. Trimming stripped 4 bases from V and 2 bases from J, with 9 bases between. Germline lookup yields CDR1 LNHDA and CDR2 SQIVND (reference sequence). The CDR3 consists of 13 residues. The CDR3 nucleotides read TGTGCCAGTAGTAAAGGACGGCCCTACGAGCAGTACTTC. It specifies CASSKGRPYEQYF.

This clone was counted only a few times. The chain joins TRBV7-9 to TRBJ2-2; no clear D gene. Germline V lookup: CDR1 SEHNR, CDR2 FQNEAQ (reference sequence). The CDR3 runs 14 residues. Trimming removed 1 base from V and 4 bases from J, with 7 bases in between. The CDR3 protein is CASSLVDVTGELFF. For the CDR3, the DNA is TGTGCCAGCAGCTTAGTGGACGTCACCGGGGAGCTGTTTTTT.

V usage is TRBV6-1 and J usage is TRBJ2-7; TRBD1 matches 8 bases. After removal of 5 bases from V and 2 bases from J, the junction contained 5 bases not matched to a gene. The germline CDR1 and CDR2 sequences are MNHNS and SASEGT. The CDR3 totals 14 residues. The DNA of the CDR3 is TGTGCCAGCAGTCCAGGGGGCTTGCCCTACGAGCAGTACTTC. Its translation is CASSPGGLPYEQYF.

The V call is TRBV7-9, the J call TRBJ2-3, with a weak D call TRBD2 (6 bases). The CDR3 contains 17 residues. Germline CDR1 SEHNR, CDR2 FQNEAQ (reference sequence). The V end lost 2 bases, the J end lost 1 base, and 16 bases lay between the germline ends. The CDR3 is CASSLSTPRRGTDTQYF. The CDR3 DNA reads TGTGCCAGCAGCTTATCTACCCCTAGGAGGGGCACAGATACGCAGTATTTT.

V usage is TRBV19 and J usage is TRBJ2-3; possibly TRBD1 or TRBD2 for D (5 bases each). Trimming left V 6 bases short and J 2 bases short, with 15 bases between. The V gene's germline CDR1 is LNHDA and CDR2 SQIVND (reference sequence). The CDR3 totals 15 residues. DNA of the CDR3: TGTGCCAGTAGGACCTCCGGGACGGCCACAGATACGCAGTATTTT. It codes for CASRTSGTATDTQYF.

The chain has TRBV14 and TRBJ2-1; 9 positions agree with TRBD1. The CDR3 extends over 16 amino acids. Germline V gene lookup returns CDR1 SGHDN and CDR2 FVKESK. The V and J ends lost 4 bases and 3 bases, in that order; junction bases with no gene match: 7. The CDR3 loop is CASSLKTGGGYNEQFF. The CDR3 coding sequence is TGTGCCAGCAGCCTCAAGACAGGGGGGGGCTACAATGAGCAGTTCTTC. Full variable domain (rest looked up from reference TRBV14 and TRBJ2-1): EAGVTQFPSHSVIEKGQTVTLRCDPISGHDNLYWYRRVMGKEIKFLLHFVKESKQDESGMPNNRFLAERTGGTYSTLKVQPAELEDSGVYFCASSLKTGGGYNEQFFGPGTRLTVL.

This chain uses TRBV5-4 with TRBJ2-5, with 10 bases fitting TRBD1. There are 16 residues in the CDR3. Germline V gene lookup returns CDR1 SGHNT and CDR2 YYREEE (reference sequence). V was clipped by 0 bases and J by 5 bases; unmatched bases: 7. CDR3 DNA sequence: TGTGCCAGCAGCTTGGGTGGACAGGGGGTCCGGGAGACCCAGTACTTC. Encoded protein: CASSLGGQGVRETQYF. Drawing the rest from reference TRBV5-4 and TRBJ2-5, the complete variable domain is ETGVTQSPTHLIKTRGQQVTLRCSSQSGHNTVSWYQQALGQGPQFIFQYYREEENGRGNFPPRFSGLQFPNYSSELNVNALELDDSALYLCASSLGGQGVRETQYFGPGTRLLVL.

The chain employs TRBV9 and TRBJ2-3; TRBD2 is a possible D gene (5 bases). Trimming pared 7 bases from V and 0 bases from J, leaving 15 bases between. CDR1 and CDR2 (germline): SGDLS, YYNGEE. The CDR3 sequence is 15 residues long. CDR3 nucleotide sequence: TGTGCCAGCCGGGAAGCGAGCAAGAGCACAGATACGCAGTATTTT. This encodes CASREASKSTDTQYF.

This clone was picked up one time. The chain uses TRBV28 and TRBJ1-2; no clear D gene. The CDR3 covers 13 residues. V was pared by 5 bases and J by 2 bases, with 9 bases between. Germline V lookup: CDR1 MDHEN, CDR2 SYDVKM. CDR3 sequence (DNA): TGTGCCAGCAGTCCCGTTGGCAACTATGGCTACACCTTC. This codes for CASSPVGNYGYTF.

This clone was recorded only once. The CDR3 DNA reads TGCAGCGTTCCCATGGATTGGGATACGCAGTATTTT. Translating gives CSVPMDWDTQYF. The chain is built from TRBV29-1 and TRBJ2-3; D uncertain. The CDR3 has 12 residues. With 5 bases removed from V and 6 bases from J, the gap between germline ends came to 12 bases. Germline V gene sequence: CDR1 SQVTM, CDR2 ANQGSEA.

This chain uses TRBV28 with TRBJ2-7; D possibly corresponds to TRBD2 (7 bases). Germline values: CDR1 MDHEN, CDR2 SYDVKM. Trimming took off 9 bases at V and 2 bases at J, with 23 bases between the two ends. This CDR3 comprises 16 residues. The CDR3 coding sequence is TGTGCCAGTCGACCCCTCCGGGGGGACAAGGCCTACGAGCAGTACTTC. Protein sequence: CASRPLRGDKAYEQYF.

J is TRBJ2-7 and V is TRBV28; D unclear. Germline values: CDR1 MDHEN, CDR2 SYDVKM. V lost 5 bases, J lost 2 bases, and 19 bases lay in between. The CDR3 runs 16 residues. CDR3 amino acids: CASSTVGGWTAYEQYF. The CDR3 DNA is TGTGCCAGCAGTACCGTGGGTGGGTGGACCGCCTACGAGCAGTACTTC.

J is TRBJ2-5 and V is TRBV5-1, with TRBD1 identical over 7 bases. This CDR3 region has 15 residues. CDR1 SGHRS and CDR2 YFSETQ come from the germline V gene. Trimming removed 2 bases from V and 5 bases from J; junction bases left unmatched: 9. CDR3 in DNA: TGCGCCAGCAGCTTAAAGAAGGGGGCCATGGAGACCCAGTACTTC. It yields the protein CASSLKKGAMETQYF.

The gene calls are TRBV28 and TRBJ2-3; possibly TRBD2 for D (6 bases). Per germline, CDR1 MDHEN and CDR2 SYDVKM. The CDR3 has 17 residues. V shed 6 bases and J shed 0 bases, with 19 bases lying between them. Written as DNA, the CDR3 is TGTGCCAGCAGGATTGTCAGCCACCGGGAGAGCACAGATACGCAGTATTTT. This encodes CASRIVSHRESTDTQYF.

The chain recombines TRBV9 with TRBJ1-3; D gene unclear. Germline CDR1 and CDR2: SGDLS and YYNGEE. The CDR3 length is 15 residues. The V and J ends lost 0 bases and 0 bases respectively, with 7 bases between them. CDR3 in amino acids: CASSVGHLSGNTIYF. CDR3 in DNA: TGTGCCAGCAGCGTAGGCCATCTCTCTGGAAACACCATATATTTT.

The chain combines TRBV7-9 with TRBJ2-7, with D maybe TRBD2 (7 bases). The CDR3 sequence is 15 residues long. From germline, CDR1 is SEHNR and CDR2 FQNEAQ (reference sequence). V shed 5 bases and J shed 3 bases, with 17 bases lying between them. The CDR3 region is CASSPRGGFGYEQYF. The DNA for the CDR3 is TGTGCCAGCAGCCCTAGGGGGGGATTTGGCTACGAGCAGTACTTC.

The chain employs TRBV5-1 and TRBJ2-7; 10 nucleotides line up with TRBD2. In germline, CDR1 is SGHRS, CDR2 YFSETQ. With V trimmed by 4 bases and J by 4 bases, 8 bases remained unmatched. The CDR3 has 15 amino acids. CDR3 protein: CASSPSGTSAYEQYF. CDR3 sequence (DNA): TGCGCCAGCAGCCCCAGCGGGACTAGCGCATACGAGCAGTACTTC.